These 21 T cell receptor beta chains were all obtained from the same sample, sequenced in a study of technical replicates of blood from a few donors. Generated by immunoSEQ multiplex PCR, the TCRdb table keeps only in-frame clones and is missing some. The table has some 74,000 clones, around 90% seen once. Material: T cells isolated from PBMCs. The receptor source for this set is a human donor in good health.

This chain joins TRBV18 and TRBJ2-2, with D possibly matching TRBD1 (7 bases). CDR1 is KGHSH and CDR2 is LQKENI in the germline V gene. The CDR3 consists of 16 residues. V was cut by 3 bases and J by 7 bases, with 18 bases left in between. CDR3 protein: CASSPRGAGQYGELFF. In DNA, the CDR3 is TGTGCCAGCTCACCCCGAGGTGCGGGACAGTACGGGGAGCTGTTTTTT.

The genes are TRBV4-1 and TRBJ2-7; D is unclear. This CDR3 region has 13 residues. CDR1 and CDR2 from the germline V gene are MGHRA and YSYEKL. Trimming removed 4 bases from V and 2 bases from J, with 9 bases in between. The CDR3 is CASSPFVAYEQYF. The CDR3 DNA follows: TGCGCCAGCAGCCCTTTTGTTGCCTACGAGCAGTACTTC.

This clone was observed a handful of times. The rearrangement links TRBV9 to TRBJ1-3; D call uncertain. The CDR3 extends over 14 amino acids. The V gene's germline CDR1 is SGDLS and CDR2 YYNGEE. Between the trimmed V and J ends, which lost 2 bases and 4 bases, there was a span of 10 bases. The CDR3: CASSVQDSGNTIYF. The CDR3 DNA follows: TGTGCCAGCAGCGTGCAGGACTCAGGAAACACCATATATTTT.

V is TRBV28 and J is TRBJ2-3; D gene unclear. CDR1 and CDR2 (germline): MDHEN, SYDVKM. This CDR3 is 14 amino acids long. The V gene lost 6 bases and the J gene lost 2 bases, with 12 bases spanning the gap. CDR3 bases: TGTGCCAGCAGATCTCCTCTATACACAGATACGCAGTATTTT. Its translation: CASRSPLYTDTQYF. Drawing the rest from reference TRBV28 and TRBJ2-3, the complete variable domain is DVKVTQSSRYLVKRTGEKVFLECVQDMDHENMFWYRQDPGLGLRLIYFSYDVKMKEKGDIPEGYSVSREKKERFSLILESASTNQTSMYLCASRSPLYTDTQYFGPGTRLTVL.

This clone was found once. The rearrangement uses TRBV30 and TRBJ1-2; the D gene is possibly TRBD1 (6 bases). Germline CDR1 and CDR2: GTSNPN and SVGIG (reference sequence). Between the trimmed V and J ends, which lost 5 bases and 3 bases, there was a span of 19 bases. This CDR3 has 15 amino acids. In DNA, the CDR3 is TGTGCCTGGTGGAAGCCTCAGGGGCAGGACTATGGCTACACCTTC. This sequence encodes CAWWKPQGQDYGYTF.

The V gene is TRBV27, the J gene TRBJ1-5; D gene ambiguous. Deletions cut 7 bases from V and 4 bases from J, with 20 bases between. The germline gives CDR1 MNHEY, CDR2 SMNVEV (reference sequence). This CDR3 is 16 amino acids long. As DNA, the CDR3 is TGTGCCAGCACCCCATATTTCCCTAATTTTAATCAGCCCCAGCATTTT. Translating it yields CASTPYFPNFNQPQHF.

The genes are TRBV7-2 and TRBJ1-3; no reliable D call. Germline V CDR1 and CDR2: SGHTA, FQGNSA. V lost 5 bases to trimming and J lost 0 bases, with 11 bases between them. The CDR3 contains 15 residues. In DNA, the CDR3 is TGTGCCAGCAGCCTAGACGGGAGCTCTGGAAACACCATATATTTT. Its protein is CASSLDGSSGNTIYF.

The chain joins TRBV19 to TRBJ1-5; D possibly corresponds to TRBD1 (6 bases). Deletions cut 3 bases from V and 9 bases from J, with 18 bases between. CDR1 is LNHDA and CDR2 is SQIVND in the germline V gene (reference sequence). The CDR3 is made up of 15 amino acids. Written as DNA, the CDR3 is TGTGCCAGTAGTATTAACGGTAGGGGGTGGAGGCCCCAGCATTTT. Translation gives CASSINGRGWRPQHF.

This clone was seen just once. V usage is TRBV29-1 and J usage is TRBJ1-1; 9 nucleotides align to TRBD1. The CDR3 consists of 13 residues. Germline CDR1 reads SQVTM; CDR2 reads ANQGSEA. V was pared by 6 bases and J by 1 base, with 3 bases of the junction left unmatched. Written as DNA, the CDR3 is TGCAGCGTGAGGACAGGGGAGAACACTGAAGCTTTCTTT. Its translation: CSVRTGENTEAFF.

CDR3 loop: CASSFGGTGGTGELFF. CDR3 DNA sequence: TGTGCCAGCAGCTTTGGAGGGACAGGGGGAACCGGGGAGCTGTTTTTT. The chain employs TRBV5-6 and TRBJ2-2; 11 bases are shared with TRBD1. The CDR3 loop spans 16 amino acids. The germline V gene has CDR1 SGHDT and CDR2 YYEEEE. After removal of 2 bases from V and 5 bases from J, the junction contained 5 bases not matched to a gene.

The chain combines TRBV10-3 with TRBJ1-1, with no clear D. The CDR3 is made up of 12 amino acids. The germline CDR1 and CDR2 sequences are ENHRY and SYGVKD. Deletions cut 6 bases from V and 4 bases from J, with 9 bases between. The CDR3 loop is CAIRNLSTEAFF. In DNA, the CDR3 is TGTGCCATCAGGAACCTCAGCACTGAAGCTTTCTTT.

The rearrangement links TRBV27 to TRBJ1-5, with a tentative D call TRBD1 (5 bases). V was pared by 10 bases and J by 0 bases, with 19 bases between. There are 16 residues in the CDR3. The germline V gene encodes CDR1 MNHEY and CDR2 SMNVEV (reference sequence). The CDR3: CATIWAGLYSNQPQHF. Written as DNA, the CDR3 is TGTGCCACCATTTGGGCGGGACTCTATAGCAATCAGCCCCAGCATTTT.

This chain connects TRBV6-6 to TRBJ2-7; 10 bases fit TRBD2. CDR3 length: 13 amino acids. The germline gives CDR1 MNHNY, CDR2 SVGAGI (reference sequence). J gave up 5 bases and V 6 bases, and 4 bases lay outside the gene matches. CDR3 DNA: TGTGCCAGCAGCGGGGGACTAGCGAACGAGCAGTACTTC. Its protein is CASSGGLANEQYF.

The rearrangement links TRBV13 to TRBJ2-1, with D uncertain. The length of the CDR3 is 14 residues. V was trimmed by 5 bases and J by 10 bases, leaving 18 bases between them. The germline gives CDR1 PRHDT, CDR2 FYEKMQ (reference sequence). CDR3 DNA sequence: TGTGCCAGCAGCCCACCAACCTCTTTCCGGGAGCAGTTCTTC. Translation: CASSPPTSFREQFF.

The chain uses TRBV15 and TRBJ2-7, with 7 bases that match TRBD2. Trimming removed 3 bases from V and 1 base from J; junction bases left unmatched: 3. Germline V lookup: CDR1 LNHNV, CDR2 YYDKDF (reference sequence). The CDR3 covers 14 residues. The CDR3 reads CATSRGGESYEQYF. In DNA, the CDR3 is TGTGCCACCAGCAGGGGAGGGGAATCCTACGAGCAGTACTTC.

The chain carries TRBV10-3 and TRBJ2-7; maybe TRBD1 (6 bases). V was pared by 4 bases and J by 0 bases, with 7 bases between. The CDR3 runs 13 residues. Germline V lookup: CDR1 ENHRY, CDR2 SYGVKD. The CDR3 here is CAISGDISYEQYF. The CDR3 nucleotides read TGTGCCATCAGTGGGGACATCTCCTACGAGCAGTACTTC.

V and J are TRBV9 and TRBJ2-7; 7 nucleotides line up with TRBD1. The CDR3 is 12 amino acids. V shed 7 bases and J 2 bases; nucleotides not matched to a gene: 3. Germline V gives CDR1 SGDLS, CDR2 YYNGEE. CDR3 sequence (DNA): TGTGCCAGCGGGGACAGAGCCTACGAGCAGTACTTC. This sequence encodes CASGDRAYEQYF. Looking up the rest from reference TRBV9 and TRBJ2-7 gives the full variable domain: DSGVTQTPKHLITATGQRVTLRCSPRSGDLSVYWYQQSLDQGLQFLIQYYNGEERAKGNILERFSAQQFPDLHSELNLSSLELGDSALYFCASGDRAYEQYFGPGTRLTVT.

This chain links TRBV7-8 with TRBJ2-2, with TRBD1 matching over 7 bases. J lost 3 bases, V lost 5 bases, and 6 bases had no gene match. Germline-derived CDR1 and CDR2 are SGHVS and FQNEAQ. This CDR3 spans 15 amino acids. CDR3 bases: TGTGCCAGCAGCCCCGGACAGGCCCACACCGGGGAGCTGTTTTTT. This gives the protein CASSPGQAHTGELFF.

The V call is TRBV4-2, the J call TRBJ2-1; TRBD2 aligns across 10 bases. This CDR3 is 15 amino acids long. Per the germline V gene, CDR1 is LGHNA and CDR2 is YNFKEQ. V dropped 4 bases and J dropped 0; count of bases not matched to a gene: 0. CDR3 DNA sequence: TGTGCCAGCAGCCCTAGCGGGAGCTCCTACAATGAGCAGTTCTTC. Translation gives CASSPSGSSYNEQFF.

V gene TRBV9 combines with J gene TRBJ2-3; possibly TRBD2 for D (5 bases). The germline V gene encodes CDR1 SGDLS and CDR2 YYNGEE. The CDR3 runs 16 residues. Trimming took 0 bases from V and 0 from J, leaving 11 bases between them. CDR3 DNA: TGTGCCAGCAGCGTAGGGAGCGGAACTAGCACAGATACGCAGTATTTT. Translated, it gives CASSVGSGTSTDTQYF.

The chain combines TRBV6-1 with TRBJ1-5; 7 bases agree with TRBD1. Germline trimming cut 5 bases from V and 1 base from J; bases unmatched to any gene: 5. This CDR3 has 15 amino acids. The germline CDR1 and CDR2 sequences are MNHNS and SASEGT. CDR3: CASSLRGGSNQPQHF. CDR3 bases: TGTGCCAGCAGTCTGCGAGGGGGCAGCAATCAGCCCCAGCATTTT.